The 7 T cell receptor beta chains reported below all come from one sample, sequenced in a study of T-cell reconstitution after alpha-beta-depleted transplantation in children. During its preparation, the TCRbeta library received unique molecular identifiers. A single record per CDR3 protein comes from TCRdb applying MiXCR to the PCR reads. The sample contains around 370,000 distinct CDR3 sequences, 10% of which appear only once. The specimen comprised PBMCs from the stem cell graft donor, sampled from the stem cell graft. These receptors were obtained from a human donor who donated a stem cell graft to a child with acute lymphoblastic leukemia.

This clonotype was observed at least ten times. This chain links TRBV7-9 with TRBJ2-5, with TRBD1 matching 10 bases. The V gene end was trimmed by 7 bases and the J gene end by 3 bases; junction bases not matched to a gene: 11. Germline CDR1 is SEHNR and CDR2 is FQNEAQ (reference sequence). The CDR3 spans 16 residues. Here the CDR3 reads CASTPLVGTGEETQYF. CDR3 nucleotide sequence: TGTGCCAGCACCCCCCTAGTTGGGACAGGGGAAGAGACCCAGTACTTC.

This clonotype was counted at least ten times. The gene calls are TRBV5-1 and TRBJ1-3; tentatively, D is TRBD1 (6 bases). V lost 4 bases to trimming and J lost 0 bases, with 11 bases between them. The CDR3 length is 15 residues. Germline loops: CDR1 SGHRS, CDR2 YFSETQ. CDR3 nucleotide sequence: TGCGCCAGCAGCCGAAACAGGGTCTCTGGAAACACCATATATTTT. It translates to CASSRNRVSGNTIYF.

The rearrangement joins TRBV20-1 to TRBJ2-5; D unresolved. V was shortened by 2 bases and J by 1 base, with 11 bases between the two germline ends. The length of the CDR3 is 14 residues. CDR1 DFQATT and CDR2 SNEGSKA come from the germline V gene (reference sequence). This chain's CDR3 is CSARTPAGQETQYF. DNA of the CDR3: TGCAGTGCTAGAACCCCAGCAGGCCAAGAGACCCAGTACTTC.

This clonotype was seen at least ten times. At one end, the junction sequence differs from germline, possibly due to a read error. As DNA, the CDR3 is TGTGCCAGCAGCCAAGATAAGGGCAGTCCCCAATTC. As protein: CASSQDKGSPQF. The J gene is TRBJ2-7, the V gene TRBV4-2, with D unclear. The CDR3 loop spans 12 amino acids. Germline V gives CDR1 LGHNA, CDR2 YNFKEQ.

There are a few counts of this clonotype. One end of the junction does not line up with germline, which may come from a read error. The chain links TRBV12-3 or TRBV12-4 to TRBJ1-5, with D uncertain. CDR3 length: 14 amino acids. The DNA of the CDR3 is TGTGCCAGCAGGTTAGCATACGGGGATCAGCCCCAGCATTTT. The encoded protein is CASRLAYGDQPQHF.

This clonotype was observed a handful of times. J is TRBJ2-1 and V is TRBV5-1; D might be TRBD2 (5 bases). The germline V gene encodes CDR1 SGHRS and CDR2 YFSETQ. The V end lost 1 base, the J end lost 1 base, and 9 bases lay between the germline ends. This CDR3 is built from 15 residues. The CDR3 is CASSLHAGSYNEQFF. Written as DNA, the CDR3 is TGCGCCAGCAGCTTGCATGCGGGTTCCTACAATGAGCAGTTCTTC.

This sequence joins TRBV11-1 and TRBJ2-1; 13 positions match TRBD2. The CDR3 spans 20 residues. Germline values: CDR1 SGHAT, CDR2 FQDESV (reference sequence). After removal of 2 bases from V and 7 bases from J, the junction contained 17 bases not matched to a gene. CDR3 loop: CASSLSTYREGLAGYNEQFF. The CDR3 nucleotides are TGTGCCAGCAGCTTATCGACCTACAGAGAGGGACTAGCGGGGTATAATGAGCAGTTCTTC.